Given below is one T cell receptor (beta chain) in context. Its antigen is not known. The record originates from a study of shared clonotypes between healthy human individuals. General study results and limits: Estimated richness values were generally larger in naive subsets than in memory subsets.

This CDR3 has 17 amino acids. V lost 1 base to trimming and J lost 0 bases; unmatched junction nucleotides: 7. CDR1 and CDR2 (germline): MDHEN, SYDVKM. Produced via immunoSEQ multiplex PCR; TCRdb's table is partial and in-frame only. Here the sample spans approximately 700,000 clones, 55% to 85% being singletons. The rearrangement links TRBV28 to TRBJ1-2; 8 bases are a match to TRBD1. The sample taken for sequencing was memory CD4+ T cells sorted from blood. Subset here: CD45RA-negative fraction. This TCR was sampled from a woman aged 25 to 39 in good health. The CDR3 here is CASSLYGTGRTNYGYTF. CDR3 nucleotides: TGTGCCAGCAGTTTATATGGGACAGGAAGAACTAACTATGGCTACACCTTC.